This T cell receptor beta chain was recorded in a study of blood T cell repertoires in COVID-19. Data came from immunoSEQ multiplex PCR; TCRdb stores just in-frame clones and leaves some out. The sample carries about 300,000 clones, more than 75% recorded once. V lost 3 bases, J lost 1 base, and 12 bases stayed unmatched. This CDR3 has 17 amino acids. Germline loops: CDR1 MRHNA, CDR2 SNTAGT. The TCR sequence derives from a man aged 25 to 40 who had recovered from COVID-19. The chain joins TRBV6-4 to TRBJ2-7, with TRBD2 matching over 7 bases. Specimen: PBMCs or T cells enriched from blood (not recorded which). This CDR3 is CASSEPKSGAPSYEQYF. CDR3 nucleotide sequence: TGTGCCAGCAGTGAACCCAAAAGCGGGGCGCCATCCTACGAGCAGTACTTC.